A selection of T cell receptor beta chains follows, all from one sample in a study of cytomegalovirus exposure and HLA in healthy donors. Libraries were prepared by immunoSEQ multiplex PCR; TCRdb keeps only in-frame clonotypes and omits some of them. The profile covers about 190,000 clones, with approximately 11% appearing a single time and 7.8% taken by the ten largest. Specimen: PBMCs. The receptors derive from a man aged 45 to 65 in good health and CMV-seropositive. Each CDR3 is given with its conserved first and last residue. D genes are given only for firm matches. The size field is filled for only some rows; it gives once, few, many or a size class.

clone_size d_call cdr3_length j_call v_call cdr3_aa cdr3_nt
NA TRBD1 15 TRBJ1-4 TRBV6-5 CASSYRGGQNEKLFF TGTGCCAGCAGTTACCGAGGGGGACAGAATGAAAAACTGTTTTTT
NA NA 13 TRBJ1-1 TRBV14 CASSQGAGDEAFF TGTGCCAGCAGCCAAGGGGCGGGGGATGAAGCTTTCTTT
once NA 16 TRBJ2-1 TRBV11-2 CASSAIQGGIYNEQFF TGTGCCAGCAGCGCTATCCAGGGCGGAATATACAATGAGCAGTTCTTC
NA TRBD1 18 TRBJ1-5 TRBV5-5 CASSLRPGQGIGNQPQHF TGTGCCAGCAGCCTCCGTCCGGGACAGGGGATCGGCAATCAGCCCCAGCATTTT
NA TRBD1 16 TRBJ1-1 TRBV18 CASSLLRQGVTTEAFF TGTGCCAGCTCACTACTACGACAGGGGGTGACCACTGAAGCTTTCTTT
NA NA 17 TRBJ2-5 TRBV28 CASSFFTGGSLQETQYF TGTGCCAGCAGTTTTTTTACCGGGGGTTCGCTACAAGAGACCCAGTACTTC
few TRBD2 12 TRBJ2-7 TRBV5-4 CAGSGGGGEQYF TGTGCCGGCTCAGGCGGCGGGGGCGAGCAGTACTTC
NA NA 14 TRBJ2-2 TRBV7-2 CASSVTGFTGELFF TGTGCCAGCAGCGTGACAGGTTTCACCGGGGAGCTGTTTTTT
NA NA 14 TRBJ2-5 TRBV9 CASSVSSVQETQYF TGTGCCAGCAGCGTAAGTTCGGTTCAAGAGACCCAGTACTTC
few NA 13 TRBJ2-7 TRBV15 CATSTGRFYEQYF TGTGCCACCAGCACAGGCCGGTTCTACGAGCAGTACTTC
few TRBD1 14 TRBJ1-4 TRBV7-2 CASSLRTGREKLFF TGTGCCAGCAGCCTCCGGACAGGGCGTGAAAAACTGTTTTTT
NA NA 15 TRBJ2-2 TRBV6-1 CASSGPDSLTGELFF TGTGCCAGCAGTGGCCCGGACAGCCTTACCGGGGAGCTGTTTTTT
few NA 16 TRBJ2-7 TRBV7-2 CASSPTASPTPYEQYF TGTGCCAGCAGTCCGACTGCTAGCCCCACGCCCTACGAGCAGTACTTC
few NA 17 TRBJ2-3 TRBV11-2 CASSLEVTSRSTDTQYF TGTGCCAGCAGCTTAGAAGTGACATCCCGGAGCACAGATACGCAGTATTTT
NA TRBD1 17 TRBJ1-1 TRBV30 CAWSVRGTGTGRGEAFF TGTGCCTGGAGTGTACGGGGGACCGGGACAGGGCGGGGAGAAGCTTTCTTT
NA NA 11 TRBJ1-1 TRBV6-6 CASRSDTEAFF TGTGCCAGCAGGTCGGACACTGAAGCTTTCTTT
NA NA 16 TRBJ2-3 TRBV7-8 CASSLGPRLNTDTQYF TGTGCCAGCAGCTTAGGACCGAGACTGAACACAGATACGCAGTATTTT
few NA 14 TRBJ1-1 TRBV6-4 CASSLTDRNTEAFF TGTGCCAGCAGCCTAACGGACAGGAACACTGAAGCTTTCTTT
few NA 15 TRBJ2-5 TRBV11-3 CASSEGVGKQETQYF TGTGCCAGCAGCGAGGGGGTAGGAAAGCAAGAGACCCAGTACTTC
NA TRBD1 16 TRBJ1-4 TRBV4-3 CASSPDQGGSNEKLFF TGCGCCAGCAGCCCCGACCAGGGGGGATCTAATGAAAAACTGTTTTTT